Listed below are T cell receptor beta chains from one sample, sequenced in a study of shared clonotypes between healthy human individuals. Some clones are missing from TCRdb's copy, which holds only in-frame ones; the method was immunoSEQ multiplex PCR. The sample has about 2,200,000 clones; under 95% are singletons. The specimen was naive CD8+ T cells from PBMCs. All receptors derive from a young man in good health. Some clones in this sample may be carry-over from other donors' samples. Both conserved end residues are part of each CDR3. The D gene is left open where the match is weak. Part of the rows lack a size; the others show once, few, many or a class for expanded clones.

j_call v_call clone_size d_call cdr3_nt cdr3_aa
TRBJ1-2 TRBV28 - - TGTGCCAGCAGTTTAGCGACGGGCTATGGCTACACCTTC CASSLATGYGYTF
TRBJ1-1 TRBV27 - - TGTGCCAGCAGTTTATCGGTAACAGACGATGAAGCTTTCTTT CASSLSVTDDEAFF
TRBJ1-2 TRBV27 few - TGTGCCAGCAGTTTCCGGGGCCCCTATGGCTACACCTTC CASSFRGPYGYTF
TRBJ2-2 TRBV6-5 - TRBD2 TGTGCCAGCAGTCCTAGCGGGACCGGCGGGGAGCTGTTTTTT CASSPSGTGGELFF
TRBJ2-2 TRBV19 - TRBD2 TGTGCCAGTAGCCCTAGCGGAGGGAACACCGGGGAGCTGTTTTTT CASSPSGGNTGELFF
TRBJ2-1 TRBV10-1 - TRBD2 TGCGCCAGCAGCCCCGGGACTAGGGGATTTAATGAGCAGTTCTTC CASSPGTRGFNEQFF
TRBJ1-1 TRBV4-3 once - TGCGCCAGCAGCCAAGGGCTCGGCGGCACTGAAGCTTTCTTT CASSQGLGGTEAFF
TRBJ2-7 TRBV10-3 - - TGTGCCATCAGTGAGTCAGTCCGGGGGCAGGGCGGGAAAGCCTACGAGCAGTACTTC CAISESVRGQGGKAYEQYF
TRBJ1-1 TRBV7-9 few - TGTGCCAGCAGCTTAGGGACGAACACTGAAGCTTTCTTT CASSLGTNTEAFF
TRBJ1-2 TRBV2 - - TGTGCCAGCTCTCCCGGGACGGGGATTTCCTATGGCTACACCTTC CASSPGTGISYGYTF
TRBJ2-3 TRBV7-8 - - TGTGCCAGCAGCTTAGTAGGGAATGGGGCCCGAGATACGCAGTATTTT CASSLVGNGARDTQYF
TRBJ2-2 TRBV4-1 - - TGCGCCAGCAGCCAAGATTCGGAGGGAACCGCACGATACACCGGGGAGCTGTTTTTT CASSQDSEGTARYTGELFF
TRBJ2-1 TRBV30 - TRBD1 TGTGCCTGGCGACAGGGTAGGTCAACACCCGAGCAGTTCTTC CAWRQGRSTPEQFF
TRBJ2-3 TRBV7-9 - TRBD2 TGTGCCAGCAGGTCGGCTAGCGGGAGGGACACAGATACGCAGTATTTT CASRSASGRDTDTQYF
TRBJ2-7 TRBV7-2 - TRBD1 TGTGCCAGCAGCTCCCGGACAGGGCTTTACGAGCAGTACTTC CASSSRTGLYEQYF
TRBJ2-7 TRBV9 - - TGTGCCAGCAGCGTAGGTGGGCGGGCGGCTGCCTACGAGCAGTACTTC CASSVGGRAAAYEQYF
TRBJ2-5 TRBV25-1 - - TGTGCCAGCAAGGTGGGAGAGACCCAGTACTTC CASKVGETQYF
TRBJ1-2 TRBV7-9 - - TGTGCCAGCAGCCCACCTCAGGCCGCCCTCTATGGCTACACCTTC CASSPPQAALYGYTF
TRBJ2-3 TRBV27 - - TGTGCCAGCAGTTCCCCCCACGGTGGGGGCGCTTCGGATACGCAGTATTTT CASSSPHGGGASDTQYF
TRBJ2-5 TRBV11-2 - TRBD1 TGTGCCAGCAGCTCGCGGGACAGGGGGAGGCAAGAGACCCAGTACTTC CASSSRDRGRQETQYF
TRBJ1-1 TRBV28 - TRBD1 TGTGCCAGCAGTTTGGGACAGGGGACTGAAGCTTTCTTT CASSLGQGTEAFF
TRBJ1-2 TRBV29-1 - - TGCAGTTCTGGGGAGGGCTATGGCTACACCTTC CSSGEGYGYTF
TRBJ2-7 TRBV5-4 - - TGTGCCAGCAGCCCTGAGGGCTACGAGCAGTACTTC CASSPEGYEQYF
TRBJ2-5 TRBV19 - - TGTGCCAGTAGTATAGATGTGGTTCTCCAAGAGACCCAGTACTTC CASSIDVVLQETQYF
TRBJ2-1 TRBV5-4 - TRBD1 TGTGCCAGCCTAGACCCGGGACAGGGGCCCCATGAGCAGTTCTTC CASLDPGQGPHEQFF
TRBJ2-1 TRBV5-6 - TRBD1 TGTGCCAGCAGCTTGATCACAGGGGAGCATGAGCAGTTCTTC CASSLITGEHEQFF
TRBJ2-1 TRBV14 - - TGTGCCAGCAGCCCACCCGGACGGAACTCCTACAATGAGCAGTTCTTC CASSPPGRNSYNEQFF
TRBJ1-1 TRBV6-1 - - TGTGCCAGCACAACTCGATCGACAGTCTGGGGAGCTTTCTTT CASTTRSTVWGAFF
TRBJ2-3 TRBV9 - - TGTGCCAGCAGCCAGTACGGTGGCAGGGGAACAGATACGCAGTATTTT CASSQYGGRGTDTQYF
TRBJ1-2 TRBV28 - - TGTGCCAGCAGTGAAACGGGGGTTGGCTATGGCTACACCTTC CASSETGVGYGYTF
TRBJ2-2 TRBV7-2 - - TGTGCCAGCAGCTTTAGCCCGGGAGCCGGGGAGCTGTTTTTT CASSFSPGAGELFF
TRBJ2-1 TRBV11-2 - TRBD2 TGTGCCAGCAGCGGGACTAGCGGGAGAGGGTATGAGCAGTTCTTC CASSGTSGRGYEQFF
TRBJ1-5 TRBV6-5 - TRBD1 TGTGCCAGCAGTTGGTCGACAGGGAGGCTGCAGCCCCAGCATTTT CASSWSTGRLQPQHF
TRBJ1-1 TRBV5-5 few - TGTGCCAGCAGCTGGACTTTAGGCGTATACACTGAAGCTTTCTTT CASSWTLGVYTEAFF
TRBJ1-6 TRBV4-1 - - TGCGCCAGCAGCCATCAGGGAAGCTCCTATAATTCACCCCTCCACTTT CASSHQGSSYNSPLHF
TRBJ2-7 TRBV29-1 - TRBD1 TGCAGCGTCCGGACAGGGGTATACGAGCAGTACTTC CSVRTGVYEQYF
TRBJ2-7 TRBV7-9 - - TGTGCCAGCAGCTTAGCCACAGGGTCCCCATCCTACGAGCAGTACTTC CASSLATGSPSYEQYF
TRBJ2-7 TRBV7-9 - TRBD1 TGTGCCAGCAGCCCGAGGAGGACAGGTCACGGGATAAGCACCTACGAGCAGTACTTC CASSPRRTGHGISTYEQYF
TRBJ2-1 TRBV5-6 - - TGTGCCAGCAGCTTGGGGGTTGTGGGGACCGTGGGTGAGCAGTTCTTC CASSLGVVGTVGEQFF
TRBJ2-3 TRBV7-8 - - TGTGCCAGCGTATGGGCGCGAGGTCTGACAGATACGCAGTATTTT CASVWARGLTDTQYF
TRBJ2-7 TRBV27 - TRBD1 TGTGCCAGCAGCCAGGGGGCAGTTTACGAGCAGTACTTC CASSQGAVYEQYF
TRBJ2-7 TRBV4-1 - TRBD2 TGCGCCAGCAGCCACCGACTAGCGGGAGCCTACGAGCAGTACTTC CASSHRLAGAYEQYF
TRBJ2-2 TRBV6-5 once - TGTGCCAGCAGTTACATTGGAGGGGAATTAACCGGGGAGCTGTTTTTT CASSYIGGELTGELFF
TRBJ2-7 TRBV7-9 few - TGTGCCAGCAGCTTAGGAGGGAGACCCTACGAGCAGTACTTC CASSLGGRPYEQYF
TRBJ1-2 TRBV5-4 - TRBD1 TGTGCCAGCAGCTTGGATTTTCTCGGTGGGGACAGGGTTTACGGCTACACCTTC CASSLDFLGGDRVYGYTF
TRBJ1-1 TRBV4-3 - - TGCGCCAGCAGCCAAGAAACAGGCCCGAACACTGAAGCTTTCTTT CASSQETGPNTEAFF
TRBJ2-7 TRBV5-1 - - TGCGCCAGCAGCTCGGGGCGGGACTACGAGCAGTACTTC CASSSGRDYEQYF
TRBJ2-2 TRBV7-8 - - TGTGCCAGCAGCTTAGATCCCGCATGGAACACCGGGGAGCTGTTTTTT CASSLDPAWNTGELFF
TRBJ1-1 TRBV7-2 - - TGTGCCAGCAGCTTAGGAGGTACGGGAACTGGCACTGAAGCTTTCTTT CASSLGGTGTGTEAFF
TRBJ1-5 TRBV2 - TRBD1 TGTGCCAGCAGGATCCTGGACAGGGTGGGTCAGCCCCAGCATTTT CASRILDRVGQPQHF
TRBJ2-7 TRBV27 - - TGTGCCAGCAGAGTAAGGGACGGACGATCCTACGAGCAGTACTTC CASRVRDGRSYEQYF
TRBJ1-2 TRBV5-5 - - TGTGCCAGCAGCTTGGGGGACCCGCGGGGTAACTATGGCTACACCTTC CASSLGDPRGNYGYTF
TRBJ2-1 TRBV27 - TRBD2 TGTGCCAGCAGTTTATCACTAGCGGGGGGTTACAATGAGCAGTTCTTC CASSLSLAGGYNEQFF
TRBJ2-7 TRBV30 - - TGTGCCTGGAGTGTAGCAAAAGGGGCCTACGAGCAGTACTTC CAWSVAKGAYEQYF
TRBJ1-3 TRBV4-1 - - TGCGCCAGCAGCCAAGACCCCTTGGGGGGGACTGGAAACACCATATATTTT CASSQDPLGGTGNTIYF